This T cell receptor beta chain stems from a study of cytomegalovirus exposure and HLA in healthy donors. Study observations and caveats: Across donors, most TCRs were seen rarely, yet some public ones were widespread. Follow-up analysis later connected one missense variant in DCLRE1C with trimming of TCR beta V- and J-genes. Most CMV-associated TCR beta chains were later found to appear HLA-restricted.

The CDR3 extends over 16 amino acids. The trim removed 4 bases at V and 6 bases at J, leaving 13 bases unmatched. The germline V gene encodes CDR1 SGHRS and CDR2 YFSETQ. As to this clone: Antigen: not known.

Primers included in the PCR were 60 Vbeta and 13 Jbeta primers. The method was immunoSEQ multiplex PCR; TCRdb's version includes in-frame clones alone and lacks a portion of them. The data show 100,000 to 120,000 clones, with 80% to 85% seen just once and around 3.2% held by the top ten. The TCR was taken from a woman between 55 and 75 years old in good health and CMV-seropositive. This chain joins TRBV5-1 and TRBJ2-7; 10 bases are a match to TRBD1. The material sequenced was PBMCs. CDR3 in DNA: TGCGCCAGCAGCATTACCTGGGGACAGGGGATCGGCGAGCAGTACTTC. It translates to CASSITWGQGIGEQYF.